One sample yielded the 13 T cell receptor beta chains listed below, sequenced in a study of cytomegalovirus exposure and HLA in healthy donors. It was with 60 Vbeta and 13 Jbeta primers that the PCR ran. The assay was immunoSEQ multiplex PCR, and TCRdb's table has in-frame clones only and misses some. The top ten clones hold around 14% of a sample with about 130,000 clones, roughly four fifths of them seen once. Sample: PBMCs. These TCRs come from a woman aged 55-75 years in good health and CMV-seropositive.

The chain is built from TRBV9 and TRBJ2-7; D is possibly TRBD1 (5 bases). This CDR3 is 13 amino acids long. Trimming shortened V by 0 bases and J by 6 bases, and 10 bases separated the two germline ends. Germline V gives CDR1 SGDLS, CDR2 YYNGEE. The CDR3: CASSVEGMGEQYF. Here the CDR3 DNA reads TGTGCCAGCAGCGTAGAGGGGATGGGCGAGCAGTACTTC.

The chain combines TRBV19 with TRBJ1-5; TRBD1 is a possible D gene (5 bases). CDR3 length: 14 amino acids. The V gene's germline CDR1 is LNHDA and CDR2 SQIVND (reference sequence). V shed 9 bases and J shed 6 bases, with 18 bases lying between them. CDR3 in DNA: TGTGCCAGCACAGATCAGGGCATGGGTCAGCCCCAGCATTTT. Protein sequence: CASTDQGMGQPQHF.

This clone appeared a few times. The V gene is TRBV9, the J gene TRBJ2-2; a possible D gene is TRBD2 (6 bases). CDR3 length: 13 residues. The V gene lost 7 bases and the J gene lost 7 bases, with 14 bases spanning the gap. Germline-derived CDR1 and CDR2 are SGDLS and YYNGEE. In DNA form, the CDR3 reads TGTGCCAGCTGTCAACTCGGGAGCGGGGAGCTGTTTTTT. Its protein product is CASCQLGSGELFF.

This sequence joins TRBV19 and TRBJ2-1, with TRBD2 as a possible D gene (5 bases). The CDR3 is 12 amino acids. Germline CDR1 LNHDA, CDR2 SQIVND (reference sequence). The V end was cut by 6 bases, the J end by 9 bases, with 12 bases between. The CDR3 bases are TGTGCCAGTAGAAAACTAGAAGGTGAGCAGTTCTTC. Protein sequence: CASRKLEGEQFF.

The chain combines TRBV5-1 with TRBJ2-7, with D possibly TRBD1 on 5 matching bases. The CDR3 loop spans 14 amino acids. Germline V lookup: CDR1 SGHRS, CDR2 YFSETQ. V lost 3 bases, J lost 2 bases, and 12 bases lay in between. CDR3 protein: CASSYQGSPYEQYF. The CDR3 nucleotides read TGCGCCAGCAGCTATCAGGGCTCTCCCTACGAGCAGTACTTC.

This clone has a handful of counts. The chain recombines TRBV5-6 with TRBJ1-5; D remains ambiguous. The V gene lost 0 bases and the J gene lost 0 bases, with 7 bases spanning the gap. Per the germline V gene, CDR1 is SGHDT and CDR2 is YYEEEE. CDR3 size: 15 residues. CDR3 residues: CASSLGHDSNQPQHF. CDR3 nucleotide sequence: TGTGCCAGCAGCTTGGGACATGATAGCAATCAGCCCCAGCATTTT.

The sample holds a few counts of this clone. The chain employs TRBV10-3 and TRBJ2-2; 8 bases line up with TRBD1. Germline V gives CDR1 ENHRY, CDR2 SYGVKD. The CDR3 extends over 16 amino acids. Trimming took 6 bases from V and 1 from J; bases not matched to a gene: 7. The CDR3 region has the DNA TGTGCCATCAGCCTGGACAGGGCCCTGAACACCGGGGAGCTGTTTTTT. Translated, it gives CAISLDRALNTGELFF.

This sequence joins TRBV19 and TRBJ2-3; 7 bases map to TRBD2. The CDR3 is 14 residues long. V dropped 4 bases and J dropped 2; count of bases not matched to a gene: 3. CDR1 and CDR2 from the germline V gene are LNHDA and SQIVND (reference sequence). The CDR3, as DNA: TGTGCCAGTAGTAGCGGGAGCCCCACAGATACGCAGTATTTT. Amino acid sequence: CASSSGSPTDTQYF.

The genes are TRBV15 and TRBJ2-1; D is ambiguous. The ends were cut back, 5 bases at V and 5 bases at J, with 16 bases in the middle. This CDR3 spans 15 amino acids. Germline V gene data show CDR1 as LNHNV and CDR2 as YYDKDF (reference sequence). CDR3 region: CATSPSMGSHNEQFF. The CDR3 DNA sequence: TGTGCCACCAGCCCGTCGATGGGCTCACACAATGAGCAGTTCTTC.

This clone was found a few times. V is TRBV5-4 and J is TRBJ2-7; D not resolved. The CDR3 runs 14 residues. V was trimmed by 0 bases and J by 0 bases, leaving 7 bases between them. CDR1 is SGHNT and CDR2 is YYREEE in the germline V gene (reference sequence). CDR3 amino acids: CASSLDTISYEQYF. DNA for the CDR3: TGTGCCAGCAGCTTGGACACCATCTCCTACGAGCAGTACTTC.

The chain has TRBV29-1 and TRBJ2-7; 8 bases agree with TRBD1. Germline-derived CDR1 and CDR2 are SQVTM and ANQGSEA. Losses at the gene ends were 7 bases for V and 0 bases for J; bases not matched to a gene: 11. The CDR3 loop spans 15 amino acids. The CDR3 DNA reads as TGCAGCGCCCGCCAAGGACAGGGCCGCTCCTACGAGCAGTACTTC. It is translated as CSARQGQGRSYEQYF.

A single count supports this clone. V is TRBV4-1 and J is TRBJ1-1, with TRBD1 matching over 10 bases. The V segment lost 4 bases and the J segment 5 bases; nucleotides outside the gene matches: 7. The CDR3 is 15 residues long. Germline V CDR1 and CDR2: MGHRA, YSYEKL. The CDR3 here is CASSRDRGRGTEAFF. The CDR3, as DNA: TGCGCCAGCAGCCGAGACAGGGGGCGTGGGACTGAAGCTTTCTTT.

The rearrangement links TRBV28 to TRBJ2-7; 16 bases fit TRBD2. The germline V gene encodes CDR1 MDHEN and CDR2 SYDVKM. The CDR3 has 18 amino acids. The junction had 10 bases not matched to a gene; V was cut back by 4 bases and J by 4 bases. CDR3 region: CASSSNPGLAGGRYEQYF. The CDR3 DNA sequence: TGTGCCAGCAGTTCTAATCCGGGACTAGCGGGAGGGCGATACGAGCAGTACTTC.